The source of this T cell receptor (beta chain) is a study of cytomegalovirus exposure and HLA in healthy donors. Losses at the gene ends were 4 bases for V and 6 bases for J; bases not matched to a gene: 7. Germline CDR1 and CDR2: SGHRS and YFSETQ. The CDR3 has 14 amino acids. Study-wide results and limits: Later analysis indicated greater clonal expansion among HLA-associated TCR beta chains than among equally common other chains. TCR beta V segments were, for the most part, productive about 87% or about 30% of the time in an earlier analysis. When analyzed later, a missense DCLRE1C variant was found to be linked to TCR beta V- and J-gene trimming. TCR beta chains numbering about 160 were designated cytomegalovirus-associated.

PCR amplification relied on 60 Vbeta primers (plus 13 Jbeta primers). Method: immunoSEQ multiplex PCR; TCRdb's copy keeps in-frame clones and lacks some. The top ten clones hold approximately 0.99% of a sample with 150,000 to 200,000 clones, 80% to 85% of them seen once. Concerning this clone itself: No antigen is known for it.

This TCR was recovered from a woman in her forties in good health and CMV-seronegative. Sequencing was carried out using PBMCs. V is TRBV5-1 and J is TRBJ2-7, with 10 bases aligning to TRBD1. The CDR3 is CASSPDRGQAEQYF. DNA of the CDR3: TGCGCCAGCAGCCCTGACAGGGGGCAGGCCGAGCAGTACTTC.